This T cell receptor beta chain was identified during a study of T cells after posttransplantation cyclophosphamide. Study-wide results and limits: Later post-transplant blood repertoires were often dominated by donor CD8+ memory clones. Tissue-infiltrating T cells from skin or gut overlapped little with blood T cells.

With 2 bases removed from V and 5 bases from J, the gap between germline ends came to 9 bases. From germline, CDR1 is MNHNS and CDR2 SASEGT. The CDR3 runs 14 residues. Repertoires were generated with immunoSEQ multiplex PCR, while TCRdb's copy carries only in-frame clones and drops some. The sample holds 31,000 or so clones, roughly nine tenths seen once. Cells defined as naive were viable CD3+CD4+ or CD3+CD8+ and CCR7+CD45RA+CD45RO-CD95-CD27+CD28+. As for this clone: The antigen is not known.

The chain combines TRBV6-1 with TRBJ2-2; D possibly corresponds to TRBD1 (5 bases). The clonotype comes from a young man in good health and a related stem cell transplant donor. The sequenced material came from naive CD4+ T cells sorted from blood. The CDR3 reads CASSEQGPTGELFF. The CDR3 DNA reads TGTGCCAGCAGTGAACAGGGTCCGACCGGGGAGCTGTTTTTT.